The rows below give T cell receptor beta chains drawn from one sample of a study of cytomegalovirus exposure and HLA in healthy donors. Repertoires were generated with immunoSEQ multiplex PCR, while TCRdb's copy carries only in-frame clones and drops some. This sample carries 84,000 or so clones, approximately 56% of them seen once, and the ten largest clones take approximately 5.8%. Specimen: PBMCs. The source is a woman aged 30 to 39 in good health and CMV-seropositive. The CDR3 runs from the conserved cysteine through the conserved F or W. A D gene is named only where the DNA matches it firmly. A row's size may be missing; if present it is once, few, many or a size class.

clone_size: few
j_call: TRBJ1-2
v_call: TRBV20-1
d_call: NA
cdr3_aa: CSATGNYGYTF
cdr3_nt: TGCAGTGCTACAGGGAACTATGGCTACACCTTC

clone_size: NA
j_call: TRBJ1-2
v_call: TRBV28
d_call: NA
cdr3_aa: CASSAQGTGYPF
cdr3_nt: TGTGCCAGCAGTGCTCAGGGTACTGGCTACCCCTTC

clone_size: NA
j_call: TRBJ2-2
v_call: TRBV9
d_call: TRBD2
cdr3_aa: CASSPGGGLAANTGELFF
cdr3_nt: TGTGCCAGCAGCCCCGGGGGGGGGCTAGCGGCGAACACCGGGGAGCTGTTTTTT

clone_size: NA
j_call: TRBJ1-6
v_call: TRBV6-1
d_call: NA
cdr3_aa: CASSKYSGSPLHF
cdr3_nt: TGTGCCAGCAGTAAATACAGCGGAAGTCCCCTCCACTTT

clone_size: NA
j_call: TRBJ1-6
v_call: TRBV5-1
d_call: NA
cdr3_aa: CASSLGIDGTRNSPLHF
cdr3_nt: TGCGCCAGCAGCCTGGGGATCGACGGGACACGCAATTCACCCCTCCACTTT

clone_size: NA
j_call: TRBJ2-7
v_call: TRBV2
d_call: TRBD2
cdr3_aa: CASIGLAVAYEQYF
cdr3_nt: TGTGCCAGCATAGGACTAGCGGTCGCCTACGAGCAGTACTTC

clone_size: NA
j_call: TRBJ1-1
v_call: TRBV7-2
d_call: NA
cdr3_aa: CASSQGQNTEAFF
cdr3_nt: TGTGCCAGCAGCCAGGGACAGAACACTGAAGCTTTCTTT

clone_size: once
j_call: TRBJ1-2
v_call: TRBV27
d_call: TRBD1
cdr3_aa: CASGPGTGHSIGYTF
cdr3_nt: TGTGCCAGCGGTCCGGGGACAGGGCATTCGATTGGCTACACCTTC

clone_size: NA
j_call: TRBJ1-1
v_call: TRBV7-9
d_call: NA
cdr3_aa: CASRTRQVEAFF
cdr3_nt: TGTGCCAGCAGAACCCGACAGGTGGAAGCTTTCTTT

clone_size: NA
j_call: TRBJ2-7
v_call: TRBV6-1
d_call: NA
cdr3_aa: CASREGSSYEQYF
cdr3_nt: TGTGCCAGCAGGGAGGGGAGCTCCTACGAGCAGTACTTC

clone_size: NA
j_call: TRBJ1-2
v_call: TRBV10-3
d_call: TRBD1
cdr3_aa: CAIRTGTRPYYGYTF
cdr3_nt: TGTGCCATCAGGACAGGGACACGTCCTTACTATGGCTACACCTTC

clone_size: NA
j_call: TRBJ1-5
v_call: TRBV5-6
d_call: TRBD1
cdr3_aa: CASSFQGGHQPQHF
cdr3_nt: TGTGCCAGCAGCTTTCAGGGGGGCCATCAGCCCCAGCATTTT

clone_size: NA
j_call: TRBJ2-5
v_call: TRBV6-5
d_call: TRBD1
cdr3_aa: CASSYSRGLGETQYF
cdr3_nt: TGTGCCAGCAGTTATTCCAGGGGGCTGGGGGAGACCCAGTACTTC

clone_size: NA
j_call: TRBJ1-2
v_call: TRBV20-1
d_call: NA
cdr3_aa: CSARERGGYTF
cdr3_nt: TGCAGTGCTAGGGAAAGGGGTGGCTACACCTTC

clone_size: NA
j_call: TRBJ1-1
v_call: TRBV4-3
d_call: NA
cdr3_aa: CASSQVTGNTEAFF
cdr3_nt: TGCGCCAGCAGCCAAGTGACTGGGAACACTGAAGCTTTCTTT

clone_size: NA
j_call: TRBJ2-3
v_call: TRBV6-1
d_call: TRBD2
cdr3_aa: CASSGVLAASTDTQYF
cdr3_nt: TGTGCCAGCAGTGGAGTACTAGCGGCCAGCACAGATACGCAGTATTTT

clone_size: few
j_call: TRBJ2-1
v_call: TRBV4-2
d_call: TRBD2
cdr3_aa: CASSQSTSGGVINEQFF
cdr3_nt: TGTGCCAGCAGCCAAAGTACTAGCGGGGGGGTTATAAATGAGCAGTTCTTC

clone_size: NA
j_call: TRBJ1-1
v_call: TRBV5-1
d_call: NA
cdr3_aa: CASSFGTLNTEAFF
cdr3_nt: TGCGCCAGCAGCTTCGGGACTCTGAACACTGAAGCTTTCTTT

clone_size: NA
j_call: TRBJ2-3
v_call: TRBV7-2
d_call: NA
cdr3_aa: CASSLVGGQADTQYF
cdr3_nt: TGTGCCAGCAGCTTAGTGGGGGGGCAGGCAGATACGCAGTATTTT

clone_size: NA
j_call: TRBJ2-3
v_call: TRBV7-3
d_call: TRBD2
cdr3_aa: CASSPRAGGWDTQYF
cdr3_nt: TGTGCCAGCAGCCCAAGAGCGGGGGGTTGGGATACGCAGTATTTT

clone_size: NA
j_call: TRBJ2-2
v_call: TRBV19
d_call: TRBD1
cdr3_aa: CASSPGTGGTGELFF
cdr3_nt: TGTGCCAGTAGCCCCGGGACAGGGGGCACCGGGGAGCTGTTTTTT

clone_size: NA
j_call: TRBJ2-7
v_call: TRBV4-1
d_call: NA
cdr3_aa: CASSQIMRGSSYEQYF
cdr3_nt: TGCGCCAGCAGCCAAATAATGCGCGGAAGCTCCTACGAGCAGTACTTC

clone_size: NA
j_call: TRBJ2-7
v_call: TRBV5-1
d_call: NA
cdr3_aa: CASSSGQGGYEQYF
cdr3_nt: TGCGCCAGCAGCTCCGGACAGGGAGGGTACGAGCAGTACTTC

clone_size: NA
j_call: TRBJ1-2
v_call: TRBV7-9
d_call: TRBD1
cdr3_aa: CASSPPPGQGNYGYTF
cdr3_nt: TGTGCCAGCAGTCCCCCCCCGGGACAGGGGAACTATGGCTACACCTTC

clone_size: few
j_call: TRBJ2-1
v_call: TRBV2
d_call: TRBD2
cdr3_aa: CASSHPGLADNEQFF
cdr3_nt: TGTGCCAGCAGTCATCCGGGACTAGCTGACAATGAGCAGTTCTTC

clone_size: NA
j_call: TRBJ1-2
v_call: TRBV5-1
d_call: TRBD1
cdr3_aa: CASSSTGDYGYTF
cdr3_nt: TGCGCCAGCAGCTCGACAGGGGACTATGGCTACACCTTC

clone_size: NA
j_call: TRBJ1-3
v_call: TRBV6-5
d_call: NA
cdr3_aa: CASSYKGAGNTIYF
cdr3_nt: TGTGCCAGCAGTTATAAAGGGGCTGGAAACACCATATATTTT

clone_size: NA
j_call: TRBJ2-5
v_call: TRBV5-1
d_call: NA
cdr3_aa: CASSPTWRETQYF
cdr3_nt: TGCGCCAGCAGCCCGACTTGGAGGGAGACCCAGTACTTC

clone_size: once
j_call: TRBJ1-2
v_call: TRBV5-1
d_call: NA
cdr3_aa: CASSLDGYGYTF
cdr3_nt: TGCGCCAGCAGCTTGGACGGCTATGGCTACACCTTC

clone_size: NA
j_call: TRBJ1-2
v_call: TRBV6-1
d_call: NA
cdr3_aa: CASSHIQGSGGYTF
cdr3_nt: TGTGCCAGCAGTCATATTCAGGGTTCAGGTGGCTACACCTTC

clone_size: NA
j_call: TRBJ2-3
v_call: TRBV7-6
d_call: NA
cdr3_aa: CASSSLTGTRTDTQYF
cdr3_nt: TGTGCCAGCAGCTCCTTAACCGGGACTCGCACAGATACGCAGTATTTT

clone_size: NA
j_call: TRBJ2-7
v_call: TRBV7-9
d_call: NA
cdr3_aa: CSSSLDLGHSYEQYF
cdr3_nt: TGTTCCAGCAGCTTAGATCTAGGACACTCCTACGAGCAGTACTTC

clone_size: NA
j_call: TRBJ1-2
v_call: TRBV6-1
d_call: TRBD1
cdr3_aa: CASSAGQGYGYTF
cdr3_nt: TGTGCCAGCAGTGCAGGACAGGGTTATGGCTACACCTTC

clone_size: NA
j_call: TRBJ1-5
v_call: TRBV5-5
d_call: TRBD1
cdr3_aa: CASSPDRDPQPQHF
cdr3_nt: TGTGCCAGCAGCCCAGACAGGGACCCTCAGCCCCAGCATTTT